The 13 T cell receptor beta chains presented below share a single source sample, sequenced in a study of cytomegalovirus exposure and HLA in healthy donors. PCR primers comprised 60 Vbeta and 13 Jbeta primers. Sequencing was performed with immunoSEQ multiplex PCR; in TCRdb, only in-frame clones are kept and a portion is missing. The sample lists approximately 190,000 clones; 75% to 90% were seen once. The sample was PBMCs. The source of these receptors is a man in his forties in good health and CMV-seropositive.

This clone was seen once. The genes are TRBV5-4 and TRBJ1-4; no firm D call. Germline V gene lookup returns CDR1 SGHNT and CDR2 YYREEE (reference sequence). With 0 bases removed from V and 5 bases from J, the gap between germline ends came to 8 bases. The CDR3 is made up of 14 amino acids. The CDR3 reads CASSLEQRNEKLFF. CDR3 nucleotides: TGTGCCAGCAGCTTGGAACAGAGAAATGAAAAACTGTTTTTT.

A word on this clone: Additional DNA sequences in this sample encode the identical CDR3. The chain has TRBV7-2 and TRBJ2-5; TRBD2 matches at 10 bases. The CDR3 contains 15 residues. The germline gives CDR1 SGHTA, CDR2 FQGNSA. V was pared by 5 bases and J by 5 bases, with 8 bases of the junction left unmatched. CDR3 nucleotide sequence: TGTGCCAGCAGCCGCAGCGGGGGGGCCGCGGAGACCCAGTACTTC. Translation: CASSRSGGAAETQYF. The variable domain in full, with the rest retrieved from reference TRBV7-2 and TRBJ2-5, is GAGVSQSPSNKVTEKGKDVELRCDPISGHTALYWYRQSLGQGLEFLIYFQGNSAPDKSGLPSDRFSAERTGGSVSTLTIQRTQQEDSAVYLCASSRSGGAAETQYFGPGTRLLVL.

The chain has TRBV11-3 and TRBJ2-2; the D gene is possibly TRBD1 (6 bases). Germline V gene sequence: CDR1 SGHNT, CDR2 YENEEA. There are 16 residues in the CDR3. Trimming pared 5 bases from V and 4 bases from J, leaving 17 bases between. In nucleotides, the CDR3 is TGTGCCAGCAGCCTCGCGATCTGGGGGCGCACCGGGGAGCTGTTTTTT. Its translation: CASSLAIWGRTGELFF.

The V call is TRBV6-5, the J call TRBJ2-3; a weak D match, TRBD1 (5 bases). V lost 2 bases and J lost 4, with 10 bases in between. CDR3 length: 14 residues. Germline CDR1 and CDR2: MNHEY and SVGAGI. The CDR3 spells CASSYVQGSDTQYF. The CDR3 bases are TGTGCCAGCAGTTACGTGCAGGGATCAGATACGCAGTATTTT.

This rearrangement joins TRBV27 to TRBJ2-2; 7 positions match TRBD1. The CDR3 spans 15 residues. The V and J ends lost 6 bases and 3 bases, in that order; junction bases with no gene match: 7. From germline, CDR1 is MNHEY and CDR2 SMNVEV (reference sequence). The CDR3, as DNA: TGTGCCAGCAGCCTACAGGGGCCATACACCGGGGAGCTGTTTTTT. This sequence encodes CASSLQGPYTGELFF.

V and J are TRBV27 and TRBJ1-5, with a tentative D call TRBD1 (5 bases). CDR3 length: 15 residues. The V end was cut by 0 bases, the J end by 3 bases, with 9 bases between. The germline CDR1 and CDR2 sequences are MNHEY and SMNVEV (reference sequence). This CDR3 reads CASSLSSGDNQPQHF. CDR3 bases: TGTGCCAGCAGTTTATCATCGGGGGACAATCAGCCCCAGCATTTT.

The chain recombines TRBV7-8 with TRBJ2-2; the match to TRBD2 covers 11 bases. V trimming: 1 base; J trimming: 2 bases; junction bases outside the gene matches: 3. From germline, CDR1 is SGHVS and CDR2 FQNEAQ. The CDR3 contains 17 residues. The CDR3 DNA follows: TGTGCCAGCAGCTTAGAACTAGCGGGGGCCAACACCGGGGAGCTGTTTTTT. Its protein product is CASSLELAGANTGELFF.

The rearrangement uses TRBV7-2 and TRBJ1-1; no reliable D call. The germline CDR1 and CDR2 sequences are SGHTA and FQGNSA. The germline V and J ends were trimmed by 7 bases and 7 bases, with 13 bases remaining between them. This CDR3 spans 12 amino acids. The CDR3, as DNA: TGTGCCAGCAAACTTAACACGGGTGAAGCTTTCTTT. Protein product: CASKLNTGEAFF.

V usage is TRBV19 and J usage is TRBJ2-3; D is perhaps TRBD2 (7 bases). CDR3 length: 17 amino acids. Looked up from germline, CDR1 is LNHDA and CDR2 is SQIVND (reference sequence). Trimming stripped 6 bases from V and 4 bases from J, with 23 bases between. In nucleotides, the CDR3 is TGTGCCAGTAGGGACGGATCAGGGACGGGGGGCGCAGATACGCAGTATTTT. Its translation is CASRDGSGTGGADTQYF.

The J gene is TRBJ2-7, the V gene TRBV28; a possible D gene is TRBD2 (5 bases). The V and J ends lost 2 bases and 4 bases respectively, with 6 bases between them. Germline-derived CDR1 and CDR2 are MDHEN and SYDVKM. This CDR3 comprises 12 residues. This CDR3 reads CASSLRGYEQYF. Here the CDR3 DNA reads TGTGCCAGCAGTTTACGCGGGTACGAGCAGTACTTC.

The rearrangement uses TRBV20-1 and TRBJ2-1; 9 bases line up with TRBD2. The V and J ends lost 6 bases and 9 bases, in that order; junction bases with no gene match: 3. CDR1 is DFQATT, CDR2 SNEGSKA, per germline (reference sequence). This CDR3 has 11 amino acids. CDR3 sequence: CSALAGLEQFF. The CDR3 region has the DNA TGCAGTGCGCTAGCGGGGCTTGAGCAGTTCTTC.

The J gene is TRBJ2-2, the V gene TRBV5-1, with 9 bases fitting TRBD2. Germline assignment: CDR1 SGHRS and CDR2 YFSETQ. The CDR3 is made up of 15 amino acids. Trimming removed 2 bases from V and 4 bases from J; junction bases left unmatched: 3. The CDR3 nucleotides read TGCGCCAGCAGCTTTGAACTAGCGGGCACCGGGGAGCTGTTTTTT. Its translation: CASSFELAGTGELFF.

This chain links TRBV2 with TRBJ1-1; TRBD1 agrees at 8 bases. The CDR3 contains 13 residues. V shed 8 bases and J 2 bases; nucleotides not matched to a gene: 4. Germline V gives CDR1 SNHLY, CDR2 FYNNEI. The DNA for the CDR3 is TGTGCCAGCGCAACAGGGGGAAACACTGAAGCTTTCTTT. Translating gives CASATGGNTEAFF.